The clone carrying this TCR beta chain appeared a few times. This entry comes from a study of T cells in Graves' hyperthyroidism and ophthalmopathy. Trimming cost V 1 base and J 3 bases, with 22 bases left between them. Looked up from germline, CDR1 is MDHEN and CDR2 is SYDVKM. The CDR3 consists of 19 residues. Amplification of TCR beta CDR3 regions used RNA as the template. Researchers ran a first-round RT-PCR on the TCR CDR3 using the HTBI primer set. TCRdb processed the multiplex PCR reads anew with MiXCR; each CDR3 protein has one entry. Among 20,000 to 30,000 distinct CDR3 sequences listed, approximately 46% were seen once.

The sequenced sample was blood. J is TRBJ2-1 and V is TRBV28; D possibly corresponds to TRBD2 (5 bases). The clonotype originates from a woman in her 30s with Graves' hyperthyroidism. The CDR3 sequence is CASSLSFVPSGVNYNEQFF. CDR3 in DNA: TGTGCCAGCAGTTTATCCTTCGTCCCGAGCGGAGTTAACTACAATGAGCAGTTCTTC.